The 18 T cell receptor beta chains listed next were all sequenced from one sample in a study of regulatory T cells in long-lasting Graves disease. Time point defined: persistent/refractory GD, antithyroid drugs over 5 years with positive TRAb. PBMC-extracted RNA yielded the TCR library. Assembly of TCR beta libraries relied on iRepertoire HTBI primers together with Arm-PCR of CDR3 regions. In TCRdb, the multiplex PCR reads were re-called with MiXCR into one record per CDR3 protein. The sample records 650,000 to 850,000 distinct CDR3 sequences, around 32% being singletons. Source: peripheral blood mononuclear cells (PBMCs), taken when the disease was refractory, from a patient treated with antithyroid drugs. These receptors came from a female donor with Graves disease.

This clonotype was seen only a few times. The chain recombines TRBV6-9 with TRBJ1-2; perhaps TRBD1 as D (5 bases). The germline gives CDR1 MNHGY, CDR2 SVAAGI. With 3 bases removed from V and 8 bases from J, the gap between germline ends came to 13 bases. The CDR3 is 13 amino acids. Here the CDR3 reads CASSYVQGSGYTF. CDR3 sequence (DNA): TGTGCCAGCAGTTACGTCCAGGGTAGCGGCTACACCTTC.

At least ten counts were recorded for this clonotype. The chain carries TRBV27 and TRBJ1-5; 7 nucleotides match TRBD1. The germline CDR1 and CDR2 sequences are MNHEY and SMNVEV (reference sequence). This CDR3 has 15 amino acids. Trimming took 6 bases from V and 2 from J; bases not matched to a gene: 7. CDR3 region: CASSRGQLGNQPQHF. The CDR3 nucleotides are TGTGCCAGCAGCCGGGGACAGCTTGGCAATCAGCCCCAGCATTTT.

Comments on this clonotype: This may arise from a read error, as a much more abundant clone is one base away. The rearrangement uses TRBV2 and TRBJ2-5, with D tentatively TRBD1 (6 bases). CDR3 length equals 14 residues. The germline V and J ends were trimmed by 6 bases and 7 bases, with 18 bases remaining between them. Germline values: CDR1 SNHLY, CDR2 FYNNEI. CDR3 amino acids: CASSPQGPRGTQYF. CDR3 DNA sequence: TGTGCCAGCAGCCCACAGGGCCCGAGAGGGACCCAGTACTTC.

This clonotype was found a few times. The CDR3 here is CASSPPRKDGYTF. DNA of the CDR3: TGTGCCAGCAGTCCTCCGAGGAAGGATGGCTACACCTTC. This chain links TRBV7-9 with TRBJ1-2; D gene uncertain. The germline gives CDR1 SEHNR, CDR2 FQNEAQ (reference sequence). The CDR3 runs to 13 residues. V was pared by 6 bases and J by 6 bases, with 14 bases between.

This chain uses TRBV20-1 with TRBJ1-2; 12 bases agree with TRBD1. The V and J ends lost 6 bases and 12 bases, in that order; junction bases with no gene match: 11. The CDR3 has 13 amino acids. CDR1 is DFQATT and CDR2 is SNEGSKA in the germline V gene (reference sequence). The CDR3 sequence: CSADLGTGGPNTF. DNA for the CDR3: TGCAGTGCCGACCTCGGGACAGGGGGCCCAAACACCTTC.

About this clonotype: One junction end disagrees with the germline gene, perhaps due to a read error. The rearrangement joins TRBV6-1 to TRBJ2-7; D is uncertain. Per the germline V gene, CDR1 is MNHNS and CDR2 is SASEGT. The CDR3 spans 16 residues. CDR3 amino acids: CASSEAEDGVTYEQYF. CDR3 nucleotide sequence: TGCGCCAGCAGTGAAGCTGAGGACGGAGTAACCTACGAGCAGTACTTC.

V gene TRBV19 combines with J gene TRBJ1-2; D possibly corresponds to TRBD1 (6 bases). V lost 4 bases and J lost 6, with 12 bases in between. The CDR3 is 13 residues long. Germline V gene lookup returns CDR1 LNHDA and CDR2 SQIVND (reference sequence). For the CDR3, the DNA is TGTGCCAGTAGTAACAACAGGGTGGATGGCTACACCTTC. Protein: CASSNNRVDGYTF.

This clonotype was recorded a few times. The V gene is TRBV3-1, the J gene TRBJ2-7, with D maybe TRBD2 (6 bases). With 4 bases removed from V and 3 bases from J, the gap between germline ends came to 10 bases. The CDR3 contains 13 residues. The germline V gene has CDR1 LGHDT and CDR2 YNNKEL (reference sequence). The CDR3 reads CASSRTNYYEQYF. The DNA for the CDR3 is TGTGCCAGCAGCCGGACTAACTACTACGAGCAGTACTTC.

In this sample, this clonotype turned up a few times. The gene calls are TRBV6-2 or TRBV6-3 and TRBJ2-6; the match to TRBD1 covers 8 bases. The length of the CDR3 is 15 residues. V shed 6 bases, J shed 3 bases, and the junction held 4 bases outside the gene matches. Germline V gene sequence: CDR1 MNHEY, CDR2 SVGEGT. CDR3 loop: CASRDRGGGANVLTF. DNA for the CDR3: TGTGCCAGCAGAGACAGGGGTGGTGGGGCCAACGTCCTGACTTTC.

The rearrangement uses TRBV28 and TRBJ2-2; 10 nucleotides line up with TRBD1. In germline, CDR1 is MDHEN, CDR2 SYDVKM. The CDR3 has 16 amino acids. V shed 7 bases and J 4 bases; nucleotides not matched to a gene: 9. CDR3 coding DNA: TGTGCCAGCAACCCTGGGGACAGGGGTTCCACCGGGGAGCTGTTTTTT. Its protein product is CASNPGDRGSTGELFF.

The chain has TRBV3-1 and TRBJ2-1; D gene uncertain. CDR3 length: 14 amino acids. Per germline, CDR1 LGHDT and CDR2 YNNKEL (reference sequence). V was cut by 5 bases and J by 5 bases, with 13 bases left in between. The CDR3, as DNA: TGTGCCAGCAGCGGCAGGAGAGCTGACAATGAGCAGTTCTTC. This encodes CASSGRRADNEQFF.

The V call is TRBV19, the J call TRBJ1-2; D ambiguous. The ends were cut back, 7 bases at V and 3 bases at J, with 12 bases in the middle. Germline-derived CDR1 and CDR2 are LNHDA and SQIVND (reference sequence). The CDR3 loop spans 13 amino acids. CDR3 amino acids: CASTLPEDYGYTF. The CDR3 region has the DNA TGTGCCAGTACCTTACCGGAGGACTATGGCTACACCTTC.

This clonotype was seen at least ten times. Germline is not matched at one junction end, which may reflect a read error. V usage is TRBV2 and J usage is TRBJ2-7, with 10 nucleotides matching TRBD1. CDR3 length: 15 residues. Germline CDR1 reads SNHLY; CDR2 reads FYNNEI. Written as DNA, the CDR3 is TGTGCCAGCAGGGAAGGGACAGGGGCGACCTACGAGCAGTACTTC. This sequence encodes CASREGTGATYEQYF.

The rearrangement links TRBV6-1 to TRBJ1-4; 7 bases are a match to TRBD1. The CDR3 loop spans 15 amino acids. V lost 4 bases, J lost 3 bases, and 5 bases stayed unmatched. Germline V CDR1 and CDR2: MNHNS, SASEGT. CDR3: CASSGRTGSNEKLFF. The CDR3 DNA sequence: TGTGCCAGCAGTGGACGGACAGGCTCTAATGAAAAACTGTTTTTT.

A few counts support this clonotype. The chain is built from TRBV3-1 and TRBJ2-7; TRBD2 matches 8 bases. The CDR3 loop spans 15 amino acids. Germline-derived CDR1 and CDR2 are LGHDT and YNNKEL (reference sequence). V dropped 4 bases and J dropped 2; count of bases not matched to a gene: 7. The CDR3 DNA is TGTGCCAGCAGCCGAACTAGCGGAGGGGCCTACGAGCAGTACTTC. Translated: CASSRTSGGAYEQYF.

The J gene is TRBJ1-2, the V gene TRBV7-9, with unresolved D. Trimming removed 2 bases at V and 2 bases at J, with 12 bases between. The CDR3 runs 15 residues. Germline loops: CDR1 SEHNR, CDR2 FQNEAQ (reference sequence). The CDR3 coding sequence is TGTGCCAGCAGCTTATCGGGGATACTCAACTATGGCTACACCTTC. This codes for CASSLSGILNYGYTF.

J is TRBJ2-5 and V is TRBV18; 7 bases map to TRBD2. After removal of 1 base from V and 4 bases from J, the junction contained 3 bases not matched to a gene. The CDR3 loop spans 14 amino acids. Germline loops: CDR1 KGHSH, CDR2 LQKENI. DNA for the CDR3: TGTGCCAGCTCACCACGCGGGAGTGGAGAGACCCAGTACTTC. Translated, it gives CASSPRGSGETQYF. Looking up the rest from reference TRBV18 and TRBJ2-5 gives the full variable domain: NAGVMQNPRHLVRRRGQEARLRCSPMKGHSHVYWYRQLPEEGLKFMVYLQKENIIDESGMPKERFSAEFPKEGPSILRIQQVVRGDSAAYFCASSPRGSGETQYFGPGTRLLVL.

The rearrangement uses TRBV27 and TRBJ1-5; a weak D match, TRBD1 (5 bases). The CDR3 length is 15 residues. Germline CDR1 is MNHEY and CDR2 is SMNVEV (reference sequence). V was clipped by 6 bases and J by 4 bases, with 16 bases between them. CDR3: CASRPSGQGNQPQHF. In DNA, the CDR3 is TGTGCCAGCAGACCGAGCGGCCAGGGTAATCAGCCCCAGCATTTT.